This T cell receptor beta chain was retrieved from a study of CD8 T cells in ankylosing spondylitis. This clonotype has at least ten counts. TCRdb re-derived calls from the 5' RACE reads in MiXCR, one entry per CDR3 protein. The data hold approximately 260,000 distinct CDR3 sequences, with about 9.1% observed a single time. This CDR3 region has 13 residues. Germline values: CDR1 SQVTM, CDR2 ANQGSEA. The V end lost 5 bases, the J end lost 0 bases, and 8 bases lay between the germline ends. Material: blood, either unsorted or a sorted T cell fraction (not recorded which). The TCR sequence derives from a male donor with ankylosing spondylitis or in good health (not recorded which). V is TRBV29-1 and J is TRBJ2-1; no clear D. The CDR3 DNA reads as TGCAGCGTTACTCGGAGCTCCTACAATGAGCAGTTCTTC. Translation: CSVTRSSYNEQFF.